A single sample is the source of the 8 T cell receptor beta chains below, sequenced in a study of regulatory T cells in long-lasting Graves disease. The time point denotes: newly diagnosed GD, antithyroid drugs for less than 3 months. RNA isolated from PBMCs was used to make the TCR library. Libraries of TCR beta came from iRepertoire HTBI primers plus Arm-PCR of CDR3 regions. TCRdb fed the multiplex PCR reads into MiXCR, producing one record per CDR3 protein. Among approximately 540,000 distinct CDR3 sequences listed, approximately 12% were seen once. The data also belong to a second study, concerning T cells in Graves' hyperthyroidism and ophthalmopathy.

Sequencing was performed on peripheral blood mononuclear cells (PBMCs), taken at new diagnosis, from a patient treated with antithyroid drugs. The receptors shown here come from a woman in her thirties with Graves disease.

This rearrangement joins TRBV28 to TRBJ2-3; D may be TRBD2 (7 bases). The V end was cut by 7 bases, the J end by 1 base, with 18 bases between. Germline CDR1 is MDHEN and CDR2 is SYDVKM. CDR3 length: 16 residues. The CDR3 DNA is TGTGCCAGCACCCTTGGGGGGGGCGAGGGCACAGATACGCAGTATTTT. Its protein product is CASTLGGGEGTDTQYF. The entire variable domain, with the rest obtained from reference TRBV28 and TRBJ2-3, is as follows: DVKVTQSSRYLVKRTGEKVFLECVQDMDHENMFWYRQDPGLGLRLIYFSYDVKMKEKGDIPEGYSVSREKKERFSLILESASTNQTSMYLCASTLGGGEGTDTQYFGPGTRLTVL.

With respect to this clonotype: This may be a read error, as it is one base from a much larger clone. The CDR3: CASSPRTGVAGANVLTF. The DNA for the CDR3 is TGTGCCAGCAGTCCCCGGACAGGGGTGGCTGGGGCCAACGTCCTGACTTTC. J is TRBJ2-6 and V is TRBV27; 9 bases align to TRBD1. The V and J ends lost 5 bases and 2 bases, in that order; junction bases with no gene match: 7. Germline V gene lookup returns CDR1 MNHEY and CDR2 SMNVEV (reference sequence). The CDR3 consists of 17 residues.

The table lists this clonotype with a few counts. This chain connects TRBV19 to TRBJ2-1; 7 bases fit TRBD2. J gave up 7 bases and V 0 bases, and 6 bases lay outside the gene matches. The CDR3 loop spans 15 amino acids. Germline CDR1 LNHDA, CDR2 SQIVND (reference sequence). CDR3 DNA sequence: TGTGCCAGTAGTATAGAAGGCGGGAGTTGGAATGAGCAGTTCTTC. Its translation is CASSIEGGSWNEQFF.

This clonotype was detected ten times or more. The V and J genes are TRBV6-9 and TRBJ2-7, with 10 positions matching TRBD2. Looked up from germline, CDR1 is MNHGY and CDR2 is SVAAGI. Trimming took 4 bases from V and 2 from J; bases not matched to a gene: 5. This CDR3 is built from 15 residues. The CDR3 bases are TGTGCCAGCAGTTTAGCGGGAGGACATACCTACGAGCAGTACTTC. This gives the protein CASSLAGGHTYEQYF.

This clonotype was counted many times. The V call is TRBV28, the J call TRBJ2-1, with 11 bases fitting TRBD2. CDR1 and CDR2 (germline): MDHEN, SYDVKM. The CDR3 extends over 15 amino acids. J gave up 5 bases and V 6 bases, and 6 bases lay outside the gene matches. The CDR3 DNA is TGTGCCAGCAGCCCACTAGCGGGGGTAGACAATGAGCAGTTCTTC. Translation gives CASSPLAGVDNEQFF. Variable domain in full (rest from reference TRBV28 and TRBJ2-1): DVKVTQSSRYLVKRTGEKVFLECVQDMDHENMFWYRQDPGLGLRLIYFSYDVKMKEKGDIPEGYSVSREKKERFSLILESASTNQTSMYLCASSPLAGVDNEQFFGPGTRLTVL.

The J gene is TRBJ2-7, the V gene TRBV4-1; 11 nucleotides align to TRBD2. The CDR3 extends over 17 amino acids. After removal of 4 bases from V and 3 bases from J, the junction contained 11 bases not matched to a gene. CDR1 and CDR2 from the germline V gene are MGHRA and YSYEKL. CDR3 loop: CASSRQSLAGEFYEQYF. The CDR3 DNA is TGCGCCAGCAGCCGCCAATCACTAGCGGGGGAGTTCTACGAGCAGTACTTC.

This clonotype was observed many times. This sequence joins TRBV29-1 and TRBJ1-4; maybe TRBD1 (5 bases). The germline V and J ends were trimmed by 6 bases and 8 bases, with 16 bases remaining between them. The CDR3 is made up of 13 amino acids. Germline loops: CDR1 SQVTM, CDR2 ANQGSEA. CDR3 in DNA: TGCAGCGTGGCGGGGGGACCCGCGGAAAAACTGTTTTTT. As protein: CSVAGGPAEKLFF.

Of note for this clonotype: A far larger clone is one nucleotide away, so this likely arose from a read error. CDR3 nucleotide sequence: TGTGCCAGCAGTTTTGGTTCTGATTCACCCCTCAACTTT. Its translation: CASSFGSDSPLNF. The chain has TRBV2 and TRBJ1-6; D unresolved. Germline V gene sequence: CDR1 SNHLY, CDR2 FYNNEI. This CDR3 comprises 13 residues. Filled out from reference TRBV2 and TRBJ1-6, the complete variable domain reads EPEVTQTPSHQVTQMGQEVILRCVPISNHLYFYWYRQILGQKVEFLVSFYNNEISEKSEIFDDQFSVERPDGSNFTLKIRSTKLEDSAMYFCASSFGSDSPLNFGNGTRLTVT.